This TCR beta chain derives from a study of blood T cells in healthy people across ages. Study-wide results and caveats: Per million T cells, the diversity of TCR beta decreased roughly linearly as age advanced. Diversity was higher, and naive CD4+ cells more numerous, in long-lived donors than in aged donors.

A word on this clonotype: As yet, its antigen is unknown.

A second PCR, run for 7 to 11 cycles, used a sample-barcoded 5' primer plus a J-beta primer mix. From the 5' RACE reads, TCRdb called clonotypes with MiXCR, one entry per CDR3 protein. This sample has 1.5 million to 2 million distinct CDR3 sequences, with around 50% found just once. Trimming took 7 bases from V and 0 from J, leaving 22 bases between them. The CDR3 contains 17 residues. CDR1 DFQATT and CDR2 SNEGSKA come from the germline V gene (reference sequence). The sample providers were healthy Caucasian people from Russia, aged about 6 to 90. This receptor was identified in a woman in her thirties or forties in good health. V is TRBV20-1 and J is TRBJ2-4; D is uncertain. The sequenced sample was blood. Written as DNA, the CDR3 is TGCAGTGTCCCGCCGACCGCAGCCGGAGAAGCCAAAAACATTCAGTACTTC. Translating gives CSVPPTAAGEAKNIQYF.